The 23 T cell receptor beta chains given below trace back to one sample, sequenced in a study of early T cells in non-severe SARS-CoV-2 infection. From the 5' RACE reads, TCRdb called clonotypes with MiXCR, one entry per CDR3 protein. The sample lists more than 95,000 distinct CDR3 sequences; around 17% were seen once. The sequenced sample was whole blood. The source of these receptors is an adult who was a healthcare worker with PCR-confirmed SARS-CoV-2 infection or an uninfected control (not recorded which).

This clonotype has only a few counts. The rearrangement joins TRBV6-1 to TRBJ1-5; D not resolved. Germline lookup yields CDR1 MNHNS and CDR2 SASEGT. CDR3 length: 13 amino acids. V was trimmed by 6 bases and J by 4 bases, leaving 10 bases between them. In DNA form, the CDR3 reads TGTGCCAGCAGACTTCAGGAGAATCAGCCCCAGCATTTT. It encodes CASRLQENQPQHF.

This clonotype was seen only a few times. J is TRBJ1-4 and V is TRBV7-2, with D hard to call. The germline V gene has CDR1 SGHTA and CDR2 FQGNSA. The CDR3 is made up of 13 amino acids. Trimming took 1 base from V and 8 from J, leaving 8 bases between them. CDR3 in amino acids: CASSLGIGEKLFF. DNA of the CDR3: TGTGCCAGCAGCTTAGGGATTGGGGAAAAACTGTTTTTT.

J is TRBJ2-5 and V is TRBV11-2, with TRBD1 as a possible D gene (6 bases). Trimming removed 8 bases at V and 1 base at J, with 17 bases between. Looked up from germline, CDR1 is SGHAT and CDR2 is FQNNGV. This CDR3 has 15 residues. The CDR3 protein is CASRDWTEGQETQYF. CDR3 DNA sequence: TGTGCCAGCCGAGATTGGACAGAAGGCCAAGAGACCCAGTACTTC.

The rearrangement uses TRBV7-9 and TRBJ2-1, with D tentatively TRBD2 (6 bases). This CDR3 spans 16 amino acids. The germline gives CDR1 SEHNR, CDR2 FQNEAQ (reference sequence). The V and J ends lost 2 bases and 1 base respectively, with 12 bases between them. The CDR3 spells CASSLFGLPSYNEQFF. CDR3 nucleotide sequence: TGTGCCAGCAGCTTATTCGGACTACCATCCTACAATGAGCAGTTCTTC. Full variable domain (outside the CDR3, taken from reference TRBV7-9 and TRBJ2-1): DTGVSQNPRHKITKRGQNVTFRCDPISEHNRLYWYRQTLGQGPEFLTYFQNEAQLEKSRLLSDRFSAERPKGSFSTLEIQRTEQGDSAMYLCASSLFGLPSYNEQFFGPGTRLTVL.

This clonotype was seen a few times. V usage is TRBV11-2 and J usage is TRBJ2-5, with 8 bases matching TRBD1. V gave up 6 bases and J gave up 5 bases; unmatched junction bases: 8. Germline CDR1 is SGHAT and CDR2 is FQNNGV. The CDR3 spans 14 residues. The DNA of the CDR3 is TGTGCCAGCAGGACTTCAGGGGGCCGGGAGACCCAGTACTTC. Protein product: CASRTSGGRETQYF.

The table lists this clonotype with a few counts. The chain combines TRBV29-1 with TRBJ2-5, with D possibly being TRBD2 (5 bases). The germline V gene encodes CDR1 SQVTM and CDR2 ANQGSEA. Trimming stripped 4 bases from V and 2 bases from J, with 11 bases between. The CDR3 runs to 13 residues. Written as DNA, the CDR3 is TGCAGCGTTGCTCTAGCCCGTCAAGAGACCCAGTACTTC. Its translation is CSVALARQETQYF.

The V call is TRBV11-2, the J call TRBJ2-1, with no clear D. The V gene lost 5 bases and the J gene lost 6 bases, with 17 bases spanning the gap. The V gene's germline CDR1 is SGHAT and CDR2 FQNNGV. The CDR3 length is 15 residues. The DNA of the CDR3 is TGTGCCAGCAGCAAAAAGCGTGGATCCCCCAATGAGCAGTTCTTC. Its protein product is CASSKKRGSPNEQFF.

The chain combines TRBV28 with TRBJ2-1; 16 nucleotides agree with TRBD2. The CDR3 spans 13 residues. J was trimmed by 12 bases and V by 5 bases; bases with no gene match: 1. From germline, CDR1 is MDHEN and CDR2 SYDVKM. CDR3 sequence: CASSGTSGRGQFF. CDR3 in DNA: TGTGCCAGCAGTGGGACTAGCGGGAGGGGGCAGTTCTTC.

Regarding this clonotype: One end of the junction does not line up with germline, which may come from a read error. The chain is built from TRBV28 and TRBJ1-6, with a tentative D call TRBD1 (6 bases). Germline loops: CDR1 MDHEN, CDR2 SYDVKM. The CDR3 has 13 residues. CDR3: CASRAKRTAPLMF. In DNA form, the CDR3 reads TGTGCCAGCAGAGCTAAAAGGACAGCCCCTTTAATGTTT.

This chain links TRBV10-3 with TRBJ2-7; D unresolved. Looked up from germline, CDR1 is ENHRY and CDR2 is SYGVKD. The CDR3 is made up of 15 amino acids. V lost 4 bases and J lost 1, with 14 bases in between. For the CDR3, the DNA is TGTGCCATCAGTGGGCTCCCGGGTCCTTCCTACGAGCAGTACTTC. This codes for CAISGLPGPSYEQYF.

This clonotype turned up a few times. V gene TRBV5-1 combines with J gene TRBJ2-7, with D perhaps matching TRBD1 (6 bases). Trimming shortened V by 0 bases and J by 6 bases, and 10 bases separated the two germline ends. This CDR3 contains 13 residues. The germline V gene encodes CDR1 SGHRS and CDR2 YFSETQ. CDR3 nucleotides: TGCGCCAGCAGCTTGGAGGGGGAACGCGAGCAGTACTTC. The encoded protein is CASSLEGEREQYF.

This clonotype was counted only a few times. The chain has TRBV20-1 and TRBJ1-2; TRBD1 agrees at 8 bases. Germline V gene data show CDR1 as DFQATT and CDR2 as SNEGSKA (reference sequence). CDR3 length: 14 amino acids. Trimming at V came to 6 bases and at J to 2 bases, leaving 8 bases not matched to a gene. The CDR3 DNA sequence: TGCAGTGCGGGACGACAGGGGACGAACTATGGCTACACCTTC. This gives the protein CSAGRQGTNYGYTF.

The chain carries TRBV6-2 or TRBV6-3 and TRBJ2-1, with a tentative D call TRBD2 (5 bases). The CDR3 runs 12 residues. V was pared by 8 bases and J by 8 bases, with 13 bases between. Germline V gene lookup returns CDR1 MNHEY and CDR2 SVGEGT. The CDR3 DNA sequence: TGTGCCAGCGCCGGGGTGATCGATGAGCAGTTCTTC. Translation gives CASAGVIDEQFF.

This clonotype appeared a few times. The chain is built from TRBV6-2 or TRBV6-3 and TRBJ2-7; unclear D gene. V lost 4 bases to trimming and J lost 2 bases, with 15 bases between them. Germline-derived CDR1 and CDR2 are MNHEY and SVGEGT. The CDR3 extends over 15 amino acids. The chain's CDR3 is CASSSSEASTYEQYF. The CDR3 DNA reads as TGTGCCAGCAGTTCGTCAGAAGCAAGTACCTACGAGCAGTACTTC.

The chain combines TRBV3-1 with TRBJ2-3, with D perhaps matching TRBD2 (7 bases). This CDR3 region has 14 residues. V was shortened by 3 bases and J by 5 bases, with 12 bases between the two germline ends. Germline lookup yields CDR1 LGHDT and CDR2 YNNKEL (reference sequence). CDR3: CASSHGGGGDTQYF. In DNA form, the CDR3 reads TGTGCCAGCAGCCACGGGGGAGGGGGAGATACGCAGTATTTT.

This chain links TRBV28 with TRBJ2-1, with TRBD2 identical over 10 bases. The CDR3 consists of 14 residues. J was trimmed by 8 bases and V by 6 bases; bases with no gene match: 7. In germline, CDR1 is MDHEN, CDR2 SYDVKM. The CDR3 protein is CASRPSGGADEQFF. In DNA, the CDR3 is TGTGCCAGCAGACCGAGCGGGGGGGCGGATGAGCAGTTCTTC. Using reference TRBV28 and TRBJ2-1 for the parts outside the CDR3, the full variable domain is DVKVTQSSRYLVKRTGEKVFLECVQDMDHENMFWYRQDPGLGLRLIYFSYDVKMKEKGDIPEGYSVSREKKERFSLILESASTNQTSMYLCASRPSGGADEQFFGPGTRLTVL.

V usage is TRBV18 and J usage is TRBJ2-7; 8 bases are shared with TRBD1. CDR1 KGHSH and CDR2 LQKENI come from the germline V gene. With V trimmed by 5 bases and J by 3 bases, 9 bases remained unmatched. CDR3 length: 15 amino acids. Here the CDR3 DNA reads TGTGCCAGCTCATTCCGGACAGGGACGAACTACGAGCAGTACTTC. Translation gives CASSFRTGTNYEQYF.

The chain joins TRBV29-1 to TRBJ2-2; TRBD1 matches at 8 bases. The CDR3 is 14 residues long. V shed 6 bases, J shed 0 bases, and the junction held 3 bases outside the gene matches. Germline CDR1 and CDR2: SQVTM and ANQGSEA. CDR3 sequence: CSVAGQANTGELFF. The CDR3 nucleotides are TGCAGCGTGGCGGGACAGGCGAACACCGGGGAGCTGTTTTTT.

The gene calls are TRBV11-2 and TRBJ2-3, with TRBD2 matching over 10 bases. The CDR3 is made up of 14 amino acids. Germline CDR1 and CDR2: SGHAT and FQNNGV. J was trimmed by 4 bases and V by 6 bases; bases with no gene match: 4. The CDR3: CASSRTSGADTQYF. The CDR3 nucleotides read TGTGCCAGCAGTCGGACTAGCGGCGCAGATACGCAGTATTTT. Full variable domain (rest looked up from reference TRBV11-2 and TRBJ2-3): EAGVAQSPRYKIIEKRQSVAFWCNPISGHATLYWYQQILGQGPKLLIQFQNNGVVDDSQLPKDRFSAERLKGVDSTLKIQPAKLEDSAVYLCASSRTSGADTQYFGPGTRLTVL.

Here the CDR3 reads CSVRRANTGELFF. CDR3 bases: TGCAGCGTTCGGCGGGCGAACACCGGGGAGCTGTTTTTT. The chain uses TRBV29-1 and TRBJ2-2, with TRBD2 as a possible D gene (5 bases). The V end lost 5 bases, the J end lost 0 bases, and 7 bases lay between the germline ends. In germline, CDR1 is SQVTM, CDR2 ANQGSEA. The CDR3 is made up of 13 amino acids.

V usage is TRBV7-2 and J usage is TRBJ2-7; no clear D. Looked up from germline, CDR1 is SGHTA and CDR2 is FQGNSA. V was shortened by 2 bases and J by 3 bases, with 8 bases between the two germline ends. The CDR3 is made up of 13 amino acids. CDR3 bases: TGTGCCAGCAGCTTATACGGTAACTACGAGCAGTACTTC. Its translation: CASSLYGNYEQYF.

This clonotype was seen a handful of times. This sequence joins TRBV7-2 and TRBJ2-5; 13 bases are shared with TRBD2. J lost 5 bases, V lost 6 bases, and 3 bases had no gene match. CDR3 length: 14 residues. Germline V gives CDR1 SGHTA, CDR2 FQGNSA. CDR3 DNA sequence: TGTGCCAGCAGACTGGGACTAGCGGGGGAGACCCAGTACTTC. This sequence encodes CASRLGLAGETQYF.

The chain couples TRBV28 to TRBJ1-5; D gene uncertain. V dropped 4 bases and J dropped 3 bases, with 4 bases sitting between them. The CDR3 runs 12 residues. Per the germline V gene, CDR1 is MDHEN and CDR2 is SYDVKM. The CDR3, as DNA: TGTGCCAGCAGTTCCCTCAATCAGCCCCAGCATTTT. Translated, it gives CASSSLNQPQHF.